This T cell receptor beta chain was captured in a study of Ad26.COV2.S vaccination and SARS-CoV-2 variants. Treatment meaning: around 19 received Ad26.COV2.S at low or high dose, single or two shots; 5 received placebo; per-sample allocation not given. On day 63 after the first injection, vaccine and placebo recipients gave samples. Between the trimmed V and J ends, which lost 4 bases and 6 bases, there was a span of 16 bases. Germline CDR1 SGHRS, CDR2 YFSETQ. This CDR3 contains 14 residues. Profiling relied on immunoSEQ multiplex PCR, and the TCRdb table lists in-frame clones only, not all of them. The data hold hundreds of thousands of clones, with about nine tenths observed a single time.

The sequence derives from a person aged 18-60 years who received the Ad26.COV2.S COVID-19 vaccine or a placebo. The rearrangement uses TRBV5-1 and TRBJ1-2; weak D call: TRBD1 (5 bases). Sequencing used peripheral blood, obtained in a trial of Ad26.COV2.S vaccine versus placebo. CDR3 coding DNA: TGCGCCAGCAGCCAAACTGACAGAGCGGATGGCTACACCTTC. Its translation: CASSQTDRADGYTF.